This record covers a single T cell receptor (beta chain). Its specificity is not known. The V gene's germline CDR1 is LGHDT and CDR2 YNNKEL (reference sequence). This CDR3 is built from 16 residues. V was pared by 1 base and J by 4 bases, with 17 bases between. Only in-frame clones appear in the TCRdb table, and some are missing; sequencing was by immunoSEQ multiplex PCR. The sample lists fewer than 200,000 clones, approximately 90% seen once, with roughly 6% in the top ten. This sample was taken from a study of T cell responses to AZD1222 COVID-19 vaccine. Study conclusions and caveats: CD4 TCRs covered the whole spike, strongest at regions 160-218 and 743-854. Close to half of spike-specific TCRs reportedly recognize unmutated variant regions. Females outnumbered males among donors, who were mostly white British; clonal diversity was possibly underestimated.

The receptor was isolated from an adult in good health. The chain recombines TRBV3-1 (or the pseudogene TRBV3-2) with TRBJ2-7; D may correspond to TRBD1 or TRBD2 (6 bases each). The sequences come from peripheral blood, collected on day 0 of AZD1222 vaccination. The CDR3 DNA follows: TGTGCCAGCAGCCAAGGTTCCACGGGGGCCTTATACGAGCAGTACTTC. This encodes CASSQGSTGALYEQYF.